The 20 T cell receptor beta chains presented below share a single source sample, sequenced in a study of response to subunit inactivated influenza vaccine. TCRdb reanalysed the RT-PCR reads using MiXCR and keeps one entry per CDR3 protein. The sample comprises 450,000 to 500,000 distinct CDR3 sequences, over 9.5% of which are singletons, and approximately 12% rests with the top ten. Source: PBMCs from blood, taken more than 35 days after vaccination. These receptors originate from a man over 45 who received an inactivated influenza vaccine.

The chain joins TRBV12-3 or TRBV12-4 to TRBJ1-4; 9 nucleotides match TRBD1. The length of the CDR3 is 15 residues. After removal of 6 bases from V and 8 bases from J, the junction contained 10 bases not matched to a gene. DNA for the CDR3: TGTGCCAGCAGCCCCCGTTGGACAGGGGTGGAAAAACTGTTTTTT. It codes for CASSPRWTGVEKLFF.

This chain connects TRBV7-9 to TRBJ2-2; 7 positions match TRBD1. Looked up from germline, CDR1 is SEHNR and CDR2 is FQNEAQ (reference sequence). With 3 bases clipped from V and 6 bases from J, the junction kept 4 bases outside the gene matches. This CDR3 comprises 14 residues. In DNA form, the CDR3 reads TGTGCCAGCAGCTTCAGGGGGTTTGCCGGGGAGCTGTTTTTT. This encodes CASSFRGFAGELFF.

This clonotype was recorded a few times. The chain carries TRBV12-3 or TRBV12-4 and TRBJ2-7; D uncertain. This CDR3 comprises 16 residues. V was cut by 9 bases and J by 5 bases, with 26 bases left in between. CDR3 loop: CASTHDRGKESNEQYF. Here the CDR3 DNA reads TGTGCCAGTACGCACGATCGAGGAAAAGAATCCAACGAGCAGTACTTC.

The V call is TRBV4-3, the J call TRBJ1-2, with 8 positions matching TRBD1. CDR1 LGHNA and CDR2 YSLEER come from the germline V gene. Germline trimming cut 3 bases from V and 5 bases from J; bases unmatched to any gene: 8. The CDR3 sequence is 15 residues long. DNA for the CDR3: TGCGCCAGCAGCCACGGCTGGACAGGGCAGTATGGCTACACCTTC. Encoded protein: CASSHGWTGQYGYTF.

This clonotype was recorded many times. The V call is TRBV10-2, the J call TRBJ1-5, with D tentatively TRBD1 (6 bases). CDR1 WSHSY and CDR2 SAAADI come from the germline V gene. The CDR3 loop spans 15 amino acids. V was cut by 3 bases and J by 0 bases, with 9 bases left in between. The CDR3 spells CASSDTGYSNQPQHF. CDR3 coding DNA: TGCGCCAGCAGTGACACAGGGTATAGCAATCAGCCCCAGCATTTT.

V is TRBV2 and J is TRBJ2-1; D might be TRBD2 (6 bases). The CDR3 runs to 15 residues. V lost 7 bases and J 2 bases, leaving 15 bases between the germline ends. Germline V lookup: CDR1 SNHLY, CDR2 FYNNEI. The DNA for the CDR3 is TGTGCCAGCATCAACACGGGGGAAACCTACAATGAGCAGTTCTTC. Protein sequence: CASINTGETYNEQFF.

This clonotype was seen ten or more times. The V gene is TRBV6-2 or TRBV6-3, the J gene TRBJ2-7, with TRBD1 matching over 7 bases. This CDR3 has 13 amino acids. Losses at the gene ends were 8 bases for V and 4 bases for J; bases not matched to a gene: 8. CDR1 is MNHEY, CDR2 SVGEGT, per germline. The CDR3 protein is CASEGAAYYEQYF. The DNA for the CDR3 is TGTGCCAGCGAGGGGGCTGCCTATTACGAGCAGTACTTC.

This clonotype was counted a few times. This CDR3 reads CASRPGPEFSNVLTF. As DNA, the CDR3 is TGTGCCAGCAGACCGGGCCCTGAATTTTCCAACGTCCTGACTTTC. This sequence joins TRBV5-6 and TRBJ2-6; D not resolved. The V end was cut by 5 bases, the J end by 8 bases, with 17 bases between. Germline CDR1 and CDR2: SGHDT and YYEEEE. The CDR3 extends over 15 amino acids.

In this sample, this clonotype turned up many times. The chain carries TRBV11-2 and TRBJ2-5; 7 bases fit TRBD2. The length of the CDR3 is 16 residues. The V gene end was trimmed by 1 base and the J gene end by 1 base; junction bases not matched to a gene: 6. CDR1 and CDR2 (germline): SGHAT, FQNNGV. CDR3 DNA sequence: TGTGCCAGCAGCTTAGTAACTAGCGCGGTCCAAGAGACCCAGTACTTC. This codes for CASSLVTSAVQETQYF.

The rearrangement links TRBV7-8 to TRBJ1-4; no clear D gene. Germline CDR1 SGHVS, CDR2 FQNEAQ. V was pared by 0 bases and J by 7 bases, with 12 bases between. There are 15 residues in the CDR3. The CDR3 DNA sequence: TGTGCCAGCAGCTTAGCTTCGAAGGGAGGTGAAAAACTGTTTTTT. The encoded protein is CASSLASKGGEKLFF.

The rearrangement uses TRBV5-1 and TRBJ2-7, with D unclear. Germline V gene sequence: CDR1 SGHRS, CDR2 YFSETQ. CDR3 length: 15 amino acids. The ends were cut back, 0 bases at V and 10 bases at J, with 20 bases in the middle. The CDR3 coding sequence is TGCGCCAGCAGCTTGGGAGGTAGTAGGCAGGCTCACCAGTACTTC. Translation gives CASSLGGSRQAHQYF.

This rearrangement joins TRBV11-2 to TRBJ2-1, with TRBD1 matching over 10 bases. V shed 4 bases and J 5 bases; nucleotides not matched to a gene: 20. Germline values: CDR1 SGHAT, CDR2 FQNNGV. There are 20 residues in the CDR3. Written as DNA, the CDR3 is TGTGCCAGCAGCTCCCATGTGGACAGGGGGATTAGCGGGCTTAACAATGAGCAGTTCTTC. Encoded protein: CASSSHVDRGISGLNNEQFF.

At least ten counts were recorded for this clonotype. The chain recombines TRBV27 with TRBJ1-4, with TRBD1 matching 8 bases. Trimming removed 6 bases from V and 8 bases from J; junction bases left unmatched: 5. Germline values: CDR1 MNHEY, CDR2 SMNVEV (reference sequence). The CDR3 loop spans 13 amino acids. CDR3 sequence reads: CASRPTGGEKLFF. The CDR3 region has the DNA TGTGCCAGCAGACCTACAGGGGGGGAAAAACTGTTTTTT. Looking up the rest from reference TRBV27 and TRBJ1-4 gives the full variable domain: EAQVTQNPRYLITVTGKKLTVTCSQNMNHEYMSWYRQDPGLGLRQIYYSMNVEVTDKGDVPEGYKVSRKEKRNFPLILESPSPNQTSLYFCASRPTGGEKLFFGSGTQLSVL.

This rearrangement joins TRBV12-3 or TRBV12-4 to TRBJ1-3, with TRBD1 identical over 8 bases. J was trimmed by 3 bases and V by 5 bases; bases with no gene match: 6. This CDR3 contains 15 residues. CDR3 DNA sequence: TGTGCCAGCAGTCCGGAGACAGGGGTTGGAAACACCATATATTTT. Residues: CASSPETGVGNTIYF.

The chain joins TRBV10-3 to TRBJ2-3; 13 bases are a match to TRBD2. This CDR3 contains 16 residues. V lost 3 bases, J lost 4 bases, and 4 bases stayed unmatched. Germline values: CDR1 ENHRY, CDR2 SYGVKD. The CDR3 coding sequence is TGTGCCATCAGTGAAGGACTAGCGGGAGACGCAGATACGCAGTATTTT. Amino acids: CAISEGLAGDADTQYF.

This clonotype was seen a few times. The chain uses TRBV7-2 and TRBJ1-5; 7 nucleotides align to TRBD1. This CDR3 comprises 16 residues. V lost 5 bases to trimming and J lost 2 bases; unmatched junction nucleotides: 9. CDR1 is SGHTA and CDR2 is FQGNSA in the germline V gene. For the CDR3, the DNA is TGTGCCAGCAGCGATCGAAACAGGGGTGGCAATCAGCCCCAGCATTTT. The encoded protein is CASSDRNRGGNQPQHF.

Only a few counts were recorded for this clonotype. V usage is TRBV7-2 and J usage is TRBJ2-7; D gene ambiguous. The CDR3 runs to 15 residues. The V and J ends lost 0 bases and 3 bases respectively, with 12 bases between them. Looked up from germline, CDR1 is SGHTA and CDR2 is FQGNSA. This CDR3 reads CASSLAPMVVYEQYF. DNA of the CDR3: TGTGCCAGCAGCTTAGCGCCCATGGTGGTCTACGAGCAGTACTTC.

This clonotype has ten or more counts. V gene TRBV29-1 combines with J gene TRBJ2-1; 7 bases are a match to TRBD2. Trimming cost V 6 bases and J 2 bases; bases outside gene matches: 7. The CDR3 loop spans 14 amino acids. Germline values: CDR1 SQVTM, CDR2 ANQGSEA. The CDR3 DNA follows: TGCAGCGTAGTACCTCTAGCGGCCTACAATGAGCAGTTCTTC. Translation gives CSVVPLAAYNEQFF.

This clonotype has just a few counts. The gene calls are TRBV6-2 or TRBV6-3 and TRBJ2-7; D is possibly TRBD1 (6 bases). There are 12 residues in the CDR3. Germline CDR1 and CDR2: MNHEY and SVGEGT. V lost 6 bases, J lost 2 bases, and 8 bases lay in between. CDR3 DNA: TGTGCCAGCAGGGACAGCCCCTACGAGCAGTACTTC. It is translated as CASRDSPYEQYF.

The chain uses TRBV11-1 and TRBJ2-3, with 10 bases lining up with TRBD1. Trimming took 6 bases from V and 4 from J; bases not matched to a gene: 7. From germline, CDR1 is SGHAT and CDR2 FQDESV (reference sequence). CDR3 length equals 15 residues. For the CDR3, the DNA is TGTGCCAGCAGTCACCGGGACAGGGGCTCAGATACGCAGTATTTT. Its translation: CASSHRDRGSDTQYF.